The present TCR beta chain was sequenced within a study of cytomegalovirus exposure and HLA in healthy donors. V gave up 0 bases and J gave up 2 bases; unmatched junction bases: 2. Germline CDR1 is KGHSH and CDR2 is LQKENI. The CDR3 length is 15 residues. Generated by immunoSEQ multiplex PCR, the TCRdb table keeps only in-frame clones and is missing some. Altogether tens of thousands of clones are present, 94% being singletons, with the ten largest covering roughly 0.6%. This clonotype was obtained from a woman younger than 35 in good health and CMV-seronegative. Material: PBMCs. The chain is built from TRBV18 and TRBJ2-7; 9 bases line up with TRBD1. The CDR3 region is CASSPPDRGTYEQYF. The CDR3 DNA reads TGTGCCAGCTCACCACCGGACAGGGGAACCTACGAGCAGTACTTC.